This TCR beta chain came from a study of CD8 T cells in Susac syndrome. Whole-study results and caveats: The study conceded that relatively few individuals underwent its TCR sequencing and HLA analysis.

cDNA came from roughly 0.53 to 1 ug RNA primed by random hexamers. A multiplex approach, immunoSEQ multiplex PCR, amplified TCR beta CDR3 across 54 Vbeta and 13 Jbeta. TCRdb passed the immunoSEQ multiplex PCR reads through MiXCR, listing each CDR3 protein once. Among about 250,000 distinct CDR3 sequences listed, just over 90% were seen once. With regard to this clonotype: Its antigen is undetermined.

CDR1 SNHLY and CDR2 FYNNEI come from the germline V gene. V was shortened by 6 bases and J by 6 bases, with 12 bases between the two germline ends. The CDR3 is made up of 12 amino acids. CD8+ and CD4+ T cells from blood underwent TCR beta sequencing, which was carried out in a high-throughput format. CD8+ and CD4+ T cells were negatively isolated; TEMRA cells were FACS-enriched. V usage is TRBV2 and J usage is TRBJ2-7, with a tentative D call TRBD1 (6 bases). This receptor was obtained from a human donor with multiple sclerosis. What was sequenced was CD4+ T cells from PBMCs. The CDR3 nucleotides read TGTGCCAGCAGACCCGTGGGGGCCGAGCAGTACTTC. Translation: CASRPVGAEQYF.